This entry is about one TCR beta chain. Profiling relied on immunoSEQ multiplex PCR, and the TCRdb table lists in-frame clones only, not all of them. The table shows about 380,000 clones, with 85% to 90% occurring only once. This specimen belongs to a study of blood T cell repertoires in COVID-19. At the level of the study: Acute and convalescent COVID-19 specimens originated in the United States, Italy and Spain. T cells, B-cell-depleted T cells, or PBMCs provided the cDNA or gDNA that served as material.

The CDR3 runs to 15 residues. The ends were cut back, 0 bases at V and 3 bases at J, with 12 bases in the middle. CDR1 and CDR2 (germline): SGHDT, YYEEEE. Sequencing was performed on PBMCs or T cells enriched from blood (not recorded which). The sequence was obtained from a woman between 18 and 30 years old who had recovered from COVID-19. The rearrangement joins TRBV5-6 to TRBJ1-2, with D possibly being TRBD1 (5 bases). The CDR3 nucleotides are TGTGCCAGCAGCTTGGGACAGTCTCTTCACTATGGCTACACCTTC. Amino acid sequence: CASSLGQSLHYGYTF.